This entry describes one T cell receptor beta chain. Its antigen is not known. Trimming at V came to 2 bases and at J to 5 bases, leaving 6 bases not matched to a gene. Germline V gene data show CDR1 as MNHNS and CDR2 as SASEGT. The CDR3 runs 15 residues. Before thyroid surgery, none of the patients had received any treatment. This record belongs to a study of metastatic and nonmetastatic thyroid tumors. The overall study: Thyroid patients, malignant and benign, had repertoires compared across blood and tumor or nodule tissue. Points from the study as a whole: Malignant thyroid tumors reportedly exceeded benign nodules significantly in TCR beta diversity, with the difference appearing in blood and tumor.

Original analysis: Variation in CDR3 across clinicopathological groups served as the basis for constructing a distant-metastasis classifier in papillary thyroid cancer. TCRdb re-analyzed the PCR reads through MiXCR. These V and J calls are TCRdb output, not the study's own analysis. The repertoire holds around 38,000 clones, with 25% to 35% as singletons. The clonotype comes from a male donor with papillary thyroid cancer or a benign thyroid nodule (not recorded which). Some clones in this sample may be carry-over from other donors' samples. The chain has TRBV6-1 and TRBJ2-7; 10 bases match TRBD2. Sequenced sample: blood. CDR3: CASSELSGGGDEQYF. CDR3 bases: TGTGCCAGCAGTGAACTCAGCGGGGGGGGCGACGAGCAGTACTTC.